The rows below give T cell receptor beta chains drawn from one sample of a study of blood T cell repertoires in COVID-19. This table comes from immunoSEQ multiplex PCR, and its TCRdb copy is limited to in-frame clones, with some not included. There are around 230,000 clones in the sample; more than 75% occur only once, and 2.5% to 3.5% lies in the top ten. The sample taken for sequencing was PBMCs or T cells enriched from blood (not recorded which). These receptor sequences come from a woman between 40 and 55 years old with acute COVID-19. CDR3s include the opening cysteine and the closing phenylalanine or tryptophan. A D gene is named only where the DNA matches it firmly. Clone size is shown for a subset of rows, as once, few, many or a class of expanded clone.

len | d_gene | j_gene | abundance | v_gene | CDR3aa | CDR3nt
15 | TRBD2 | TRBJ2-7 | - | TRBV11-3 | CASSLAGGGAYEQYF | TGTGCCAGCAGCTTGGCGGGAGGGGGGGCCTACGAGCAGTACTTC
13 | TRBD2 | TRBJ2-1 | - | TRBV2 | CASSREVGNEQFF | TGTGCCAGCTCGCGGGAGGTAGGCAATGAGCAGTTCTTC
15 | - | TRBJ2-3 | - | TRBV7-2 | CASSLGGGNTDTQYF | TGTGCCAGCAGCTTAGGAGGAGGAAACACAGATACGCAGTATTTT
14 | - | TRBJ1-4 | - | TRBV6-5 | CATGLIRGNEKLFF | TGTGCCACCGGGTTGATTCGGGGGAATGAAAAACTGTTTTTT
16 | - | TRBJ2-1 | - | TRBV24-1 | CATSVSGTSLYNEQFF | TGTGCCACCAGTGTATCCGGGACTTCTTTATACAATGAGCAGTTCTTC
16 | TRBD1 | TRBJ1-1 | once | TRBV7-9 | CASSPGDSIRNTEAFF | TGTGCCAGCAGCCCTGGGGACAGTATACGTAACACTGAAGCTTTCTTT
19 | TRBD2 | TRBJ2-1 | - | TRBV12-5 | CASGLSRTSGPNSYNEQFF | TGTGCTAGTGGTTTGTCACGGACTAGCGGGCCCAACTCCTACAATGAGCAGTTCTTC
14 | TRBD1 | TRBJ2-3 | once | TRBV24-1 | CATGGQGETDTQYF | TGTGCCACCGGGGGACAGGGGGAAACAGATACGCAGTATTTT
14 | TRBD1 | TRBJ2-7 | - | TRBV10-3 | CATHPETGTYEQYF | TGTGCCACCCATCCTGAGACAGGGACCTACGAGCAGTACTTC
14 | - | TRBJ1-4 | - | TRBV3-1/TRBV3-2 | CASSQGEANEKLFF | TGTGCCAGCAGCCAGGGGGAGGCTAATGAAAAACTGTTTTTT
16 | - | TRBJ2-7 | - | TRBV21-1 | CASSESGDRVTYEQYF | TGTGCCAGCAGCGAAAGCGGGGACAGGGTTACCTACGAGCAGTACTTC
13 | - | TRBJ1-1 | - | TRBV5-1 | CASSYLGGTEAFF | TGCGCCAGCAGTTACTTAGGGGGCACTGAAGCTTTCTTT
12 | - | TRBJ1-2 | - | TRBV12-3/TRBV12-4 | CASSYSFYGYTF | TGTGCCAGCAGTTACAGCTTCTATGGCTACACCTTC
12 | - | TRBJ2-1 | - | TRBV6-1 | CASSENLYEQFF | TGTGCCAGCAGTGAAAATCTGTATGAGCAGTTCTTC
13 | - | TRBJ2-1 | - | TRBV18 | CASSPPGAFEQFF | TGTGCCAGCTCACCACCGGGAGCCTTTGAGCAGTTCTTC
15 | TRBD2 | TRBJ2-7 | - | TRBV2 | CASSPGSGGRFVQYF | TGTGCCAGCAGCCCGGGGAGCGGGGGCCGGTTCGTGCAGTACTTC
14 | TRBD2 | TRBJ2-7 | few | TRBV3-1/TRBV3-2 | CASSPGTSGYEQYF | TGTGCCAGCAGCCCCGGGACTAGCGGTTACGAGCAGTACTTC
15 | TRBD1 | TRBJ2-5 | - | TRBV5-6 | CASSPGTGRQETQYF | TGTGCCAGCAGCCCGGGGACAGGGAGACAAGAGACCCAGTACTTC
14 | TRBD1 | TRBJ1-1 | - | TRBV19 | CASIPDRGGTEAFF | TGTGCCAGTATTCCGGACAGGGGGGGCACTGAAGCTTTCTTT
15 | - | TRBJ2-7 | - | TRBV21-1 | CASSNSRQEHYEQYF | TGTGCCAGCAGCAACTCTCGACAGGAACACTACGAGCAGTACTTC
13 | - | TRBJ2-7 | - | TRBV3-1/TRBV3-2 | CASSQDRLNEQYF | TGTGCCAGCAGCCAGGACAGATTGAACGAGCAGTACTTC
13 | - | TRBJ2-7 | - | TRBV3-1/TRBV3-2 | CASSQDPGYEQYF | TGTGCCAGCAGCCAAGATCCAGGATACGAGCAGTACTTC
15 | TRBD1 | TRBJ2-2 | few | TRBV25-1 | CASSERQGAGGELFF | TGTGCCAGCAGTGAACGACAGGGGGCGGGCGGGGAGCTGTTTTTT
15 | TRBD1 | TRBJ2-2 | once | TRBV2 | CASSEYRGSTGELFF | TGTGCCAGCAGTGAATACAGGGGGAGCACCGGGGAGCTGTTTTTT
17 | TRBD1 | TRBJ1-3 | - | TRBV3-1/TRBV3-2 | CASSLAPGQGVGNTIYF | TGTGCCAGCAGCCTCGCTCCGGGACAGGGGGTTGGAAACACCATATATTTT
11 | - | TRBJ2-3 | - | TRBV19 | CASSYRDTQYF | TGTGCCAGTAGTTATCGGGATACGCAGTATTTT
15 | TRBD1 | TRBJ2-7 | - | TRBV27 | CASSFGLGQGYEQYF | TGTGCCAGCAGTTTTGGCTTGGGACAGGGCTACGAGCAGTACTTC
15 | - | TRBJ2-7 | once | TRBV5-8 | CASAPGESSSYEQYF | TGTGCCAGCGCTCCCGGGGAGTCCTCTTCCTACGAGCAGTACTTC
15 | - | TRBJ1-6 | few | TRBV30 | CAWSERTVYNSPLHF | TGTGCCTGGAGTGAAAGGACAGTCTATAATTCACCCCTCCACTTT